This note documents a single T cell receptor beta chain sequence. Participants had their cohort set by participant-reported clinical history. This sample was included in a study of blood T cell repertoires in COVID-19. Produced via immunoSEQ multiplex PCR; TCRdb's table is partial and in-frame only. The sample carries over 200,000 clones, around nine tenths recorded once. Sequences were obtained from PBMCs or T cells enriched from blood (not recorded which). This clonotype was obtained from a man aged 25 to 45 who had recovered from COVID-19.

DNA for the CDR3: TGTGCCAGCAGCTTAGACGCTGGACAGCTCCAAGAGACCCAGTACTTC. Its protein product is CASSLDAGQLQETQYF. The V and J genes are TRBV7-8 and TRBJ2-5, with a weak D call TRBD1 (6 bases). This CDR3 region has 16 residues. The V end lost 1 base, the J end lost 1 base, and 13 bases lay between the germline ends. The germline CDR1 and CDR2 sequences are SGHVS and FQNEAQ.